This T cell receptor beta chain was captured by sequencing in a study of cytomegalovirus exposure and HLA in healthy donors (dated by TCRdb to about 2017). In the study overall: According to an earlier analysis of around 600 of the donors, some 170 million T cells yielded 100 million or so unique TCR beta sequences and roughly 280 Gb of sequence data. In the later analysis, no new phenotypic data were used to find candidate immune exposures; instead, reliance was placed on TCR beta sequences and their occurrence across donors. To predict cytomegalovirus infection status, the study brought together high-throughput TCR immunosequencing, statistical association of individual TCRs with disease status, and machine learning. Along with the roughly 670-subject first cohort, a separate validation cohort of over a hundred different subjects was used. Donor age, sex, ethnicity and CMV serostatus were compiled alongside the repertoire data. A later analysis re-analyzed previously published TCR beta repertoires from about 600 donors and added high-resolution HLA genotyping to study TCR occurrence patterns. The genetic ancestry cluster associated with self-reported Caucasian donors included 80% to 90% of the approximately 400 genotyped donors. In a later genetic analysis, genome-wide SNP genotypes for about three fifths of the roughly 670 donors were used, and that subset was treated as a discovery cohort. Four or five DR-DQ haplotypes were handled as single units for association and clustering, since linkage in the cohort was strong. HLA typing included class I and class II loci at four-digit resolution. The study profiled the T cell repertoires of about 640 subjects by immunosequencing and related them to cytomegalovirus serostatus. An early release covering about 600 HLA-typed donors comprised about 310 gigabases of sequencing data and tens of millions of unique TCR sequences. Typing coverage varied by locus: roughly 620-640 donors for A, B, C, DRB1 and DQB1; approximately 500 for DQA1; around 570 for DPA1; more than 450 for DPB1. Among some 400 genotyped donors of the cohort, an average of around 220,000 unique TCR beta nucleotide sequences was sequenced per donor, of which 15% to 20% were non-productive. The study aimed to test whether cataloging public T cell receptors could reveal signatures of past pathogen exposure. Every discovery cohort repertoire had been produced on one sequencing platform. An earlier analysis of around 540 of the donors applied high-throughput TCR beta sequencing to assess whether each TCR beta V gene segment acted as functional or pseudogenic. The study at large found these results: The study gave a list of some 150 TCR beta chains associated with cytomegalovirus. Assigning TCR associations to individual alleles was difficult when HLA alleles, especially DR and DQ, strongly co-occurred. According to a later analysis, TCR association rates differed among HLA loci, with DRB1 alleles showing the most associated TCRs and HLA-C alleles showing the fewest. In a later analysis, 15,000 to 20,000 TCR beta sequences were associated with specific HLA alleles at a false discovery rate of 0.05. CMV serostatus was the only immune exposure information available for the cohort. In an earlier analysis of 587 of the donors, most TCR beta V segments appeared in productive rearrangements about 90% or about 30% of the time, broadly matching IMGT annotations. Because counts were too low, about 15 rarely observed V segments, including chromosome 9 orphons, were left out of the earlier analysis of approximately 500 of the donors. A later genetic analysis associated a missense DCLRE1C variant with V-gene and J-gene trimming of TCR beta chains, and an independent cohort replicated the association. Most TCR sequences were observed very rarely across donors, whereas some public TCRs were present in many individuals. Correlated functional status among segregating V segments might reflect linkage disequilibrium, but an unknown experimental factor could not be ruled out. It was suggested by the authors that the approach could potentially be generalized to other disease states and immunological phenotypes. A later analysis found that HLA-associated TCR beta chains were more clonally expanded and had lower generation probabilities than equally common non-associated chains. Some IMGT-functional V segments, including TRBV6-2 and TRBV6-3, could not be distinguished by the 87-base-pair reads and were therefore excluded. The presence/absence analyses assumed that sequencing depth was roughly uniform across donors, and that assumption may not be true. The classifier was reported to diagnose cytomegalovirus status with high specificity and sensitivity in both the original cohort and the validation cohort. In a later analysis, most CMV-associated TCR beta chains were found to appear HLA-restricted, with HLA associations seemingly driven largely by CMV exposure. A few of the identified cytomegalovirus-associated TCR beta chains were confirmed in vitro to be specific for cytomegalovirus antigens. Because HLA typing was missing for some donors at each locus, association tests included only the typed subset. A further reported finding was that TCR beta sequences accurately predicted the HLA-A and HLA-B alleles for most subjects in the first cohort. In this cohort, only TCR beta chains were sequenced, and detectable features were limited by the absence of alpha or paired-chain data. A cluster of highly shared sequence variants was judged likely to represent a technical artifact of the sequencing pipeline. According to a later analysis, parvovirus B19, influenza, CMV and Epstein-Barr virus appeared linked to several top co-occurrence clusters. In a later genetic analysis, fewer N-insertions in productive TCRs were reported among donors in an Asian-associated ancestry cluster than the roughly 640-donor mean.

Looking up the germline V gene (reference sequence) yields CDR1 LNHDA and CDR2 SQIVND. Including the terminal cysteine and phenylalanine, the CDR3 comprises 14 residues. This entry keeps only the CDR3 DNA: 42 bases, framed from base 1. Trimming takes 9 bases off V and 0 bases off J; junction bases not matched to a gene: 7. The library came from the immunoSEQ multiplex PCR assay. For the multiplex PCR, a mixture combining 60 forward primers for TCR Vbeta segments and 13 reverse primers for TCR Jbeta segments was used. The CDR3 region of rearranged TCR beta genes was amplified from genomic DNA by a multiplex PCR assay. Amplified TCR beta libraries were sequenced as 87-base-pair reads on the Illumina HiSeq System. The study's processing was this. In a later analysis, some 80 million unique TCR beta chains were counted across the 500 to 700 repertoires, and approximately 11 million of these chains were shared by at least two donors. A nearest-neighbor algorithm error-corrected the raw reads and collapsed the reads into unique sequences, merging closely related sequences to remove PCR and sequencing errors. CDR3 sequences were aligned to IMGT reference sequences to assign V, D and J gene segments. For a sequence to be retained, a match of at least six nucleotides was required to both a V gene segment and a J gene segment. A rearrangement was called productive if the CDR3 had no stop codons and remained in frame with V and J, and every other rearrangement was called non-productive. CDR3 was defined according to IMGT convention as the region running from the second conserved V-encoded cysteine to the conserved J-encoded phenylalanine. Sequences without an unambiguous match to a single V gene segment were excluded from the earlier analysis of over 500 of the donors. In an earlier analysis of almost 600 of the donors, a V segment was called functional when productive rearrangements were above 56.7%, and segregating when the standard deviation between donors exceeded 5%. A statistical classification framework was built for diagnosing cytomegalovirus status from the catalog of TCR beta chain sequences. In a later analysis, V and J genes were assigned by comparing TCR nucleotide sequences against IMGT/GENE-DB human TR gene sequences. In a later analysis, CDR3 sequences and most-parsimonious VDJ recombination scenarios were assigned using the TCRdist pipeline. In a later analysis, every TCR beta chain was defined by the combination of its CDR3 amino acid sequence and its V-gene family, and reads without a unique V-gene family were dropped. As a way to deal with suspected cross-contamination and a sequencing artifact, a later analysis dropped 450 to 600 nucleotide sequences that were highly shared and had low generation probability. For each public chain, a later analysis derived a clonal expansion index from normalized ranks of inferred template counts within each repertoire. In a later analysis, generation probabilities were computed using a VDJ recombination model fitted to out-of-frame rearrangements, and the results were checked against IGoR. In a later analysis, TCR-TCR, TCR-HLA and TCR-CMV co-occurrence was scored with hypergeometric tests, and a repertoire-size bias correction was applied to TCR pairs. To estimate false discovery rates, a later analysis permuted the HLA or CMV assignments 20 times. In a later analysis, co-occurring TCRs were grouped with DBSCAN, and TCRdist sequence similarity was added when clustering was performed within HLA-allele-positive subsets. For co-occurrence clustering, repertoires with fewer than 30,000 or more than 120,000 public chains were excluded, along with roughly 5 repertoires with anomalous nucleotide sharing. The immuneACCESS repertoire file appears here via TCRdb, limited to in-frame rearrangements. These files lack a portion of the clones; in checked studies, under half of the deficit traces to unresolved V genes, and the cause of the others is not known. D and trimming come from the DNA, and the V and J calls and clone size come from that table. This sample's table contains about 130,000 clones. 2% of the sample is held by the ten biggest clonotypes.

Comments on this clone: The clone's antigen remains unknown.

The cohort consisted of 600 or so healthy bone marrow donors. Cohort members were all nominally healthy when sampled, although unrecorded immune exposures were likely present. The donor was CMV seronegative and belonged to the group of several hundred seronegative cohort members. A peripheral blood sample was provided by each donor, and peripheral blood mononuclear cells were used for TCR beta sequencing. Genomic DNA was extracted from the blood cell samples with the Qiagen DNeasy Blood Extraction Kit. This sequence uses TRBV19 and TRBJ1-1, with 7 middle bases fitting TRBD1. The sample was PBMCs. This sequence was found in a woman in her fifties or sixties in good health and CMV-seronegative. The nucleotides are TGTGCCAGCCAAAACAGGGGATTGAACACTGAAGCTTTCTTT. Its translation reads: CASQNRGLNTEAFF. Here the CDR3 is joined to the reference TRBV19 and TRBJ1-1 genes, and the full variable domain is: DGGITQSPKYLFRKEGQNVTLSCEQNLNHDAMYWYRQDPGQGLRLIYYSQIVNDFQKGDIAEGYSVSREKKESFPLTVTSAQKNPTAFYLCASQNRGLNTEAFFGQGTRLTVV.